This is a list of T cell receptor beta chains from one sample in a study of blood T cell repertoires in COVID-19. Some clones are missing from TCRdb's copy, which holds only in-frame ones; the method was immunoSEQ multiplex PCR. The sample has roughly 230,000 clones; over 75% are singletons. Sample: peripheral blood. The receptor source for this set is a man in his forties or fifties with COVID-19, enrolled during active disease. Both conserved end residues are part of each CDR3. The D gene is left open where the match is weak. Only some rows state a clone size, as once, few, many or a class for expanded clones.

d_gene	abundance	len	j_gene	v_gene	CDR3nt	CDR3aa
NA	NA	19	TRBJ2-2	TRBV21-1	TGTGCCAGCAGCATAGGGGCTCTAGCGGGGGAAACGAACACCGGGGAGCTGTTTTTT	CASSIGALAGETNTGELFF
NA	NA	15	TRBJ1-1	TRBV7-9	TGTGCCAGCAGCCCCCGAGGGGGGGGGAACACTGAAGCTTTCTTT	CASSPRGGGNTEAFF
TRBD1	NA	12	TRBJ1-1	TRBV7-9	TGTGCCAGCAGCTCAGGGGGCACTGAAGCTTTCTTT	CASSSGGTEAFF
TRBD2	NA	15	TRBJ2-7	TRBV9	TGTGCCAGCAGTCCTAGCGGGGGGCCCACCTACGAGCAGTACTTC	CASSPSGGPTYEQYF
NA	NA	13	TRBJ2-5	TRBV4-1	TGCGCCAGCAGCCAGACCCAGGCCGAGACCCAGTACTTC	CASSQTQAETQYF
TRBD1	NA	15	TRBJ2-1	TRBV5-1	TGCGCCAGCAGCAGGCCCGACAGGGGGCTGATGCGGCAGTTCTTC	CASSRPDRGLMRQFF
NA	NA	16	TRBJ2-7	TRBV6-1	TGTGCCAGCAGTGAAGCGATGGACACTTTCTCCTACGAGCAGTACTTC	CASSEAMDTFSYEQYF
TRBD1	NA	16	TRBJ2-5	TRBV7-9	TGTGCCAGCAGCTTATATCCCGGACAGGACCAAGAGACCCAGTACTTC	CASSLYPGQDQETQYF
TRBD1	NA	18	TRBJ2-1	TRBV6-2/TRBV6-3	TGTGCCAGCAGTTCCGGGACAGGGACAAAGAGCTCCTACAATGAGCAGTTCTTC	CASSSGTGTKSSYNEQFF
NA	once	13	TRBJ2-7	TRBV20-1	TGCAGTGCTAGTAAGGGGCGATTCTACGAGCAGTACTTC	CSASKGRFYEQYF
NA	once	19	TRBJ2-1	TRBV13	TGTGCCAGCAGCTCCACCGAGGGACTCCTAACCTTCTCCTACAATGAGCAGTTCTTC	CASSSTEGLLTFSYNEQFF
NA	NA	13	TRBJ1-1	TRBV2	TGTGCCAGCAGGAGGACAGTGAACACTGAAGCTTTCTTT	CASRRTVNTEAFF
NA	NA	17	TRBJ1-6	TRBV4-1	TGCGCCAGCAGCCAAGAAGAGGGCAGGGGATATAATTCACCCCTCCACTTT	CASSQEEGRGYNSPLHF
NA	NA	13	TRBJ1-2	TRBV11-2	TGTGCCAGCAGCTGGGACGGACAGTATGGCTACACCTTC	CASSWDGQYGYTF
NA	NA	14	TRBJ2-5	TRBV2	TGTGCCAGCCGAGGAGGCAAAACCCAAGAGACCCAGTACTTC	CASRGGKTQETQYF
NA	NA	13	TRBJ1-5	TRBV12-3/TRBV12-4	TGTGCCAGCAGTTACAACCCGAATCAGCCCCAGCATTTT	CASSYNPNQPQHF
NA	NA	12	TRBJ2-7	TRBV14	TGTGCCAGCAGGCAGCGCACAGGGAGTCTGTACTTC	CASRQRTGSLYF
TRBD2	NA	17	TRBJ2-1	TRBV4-1	TGCGCCAGCAGCCACAACCTGGGGCGGGGGATCTACAATGAGCAGTTCTTC	CASSHNLGRGIYNEQFF
NA	NA	15	TRBJ2-3	TRBV24-1	TGTGCCACCAGTGACAGGGTTCAAGACACAGATACGCAGTGTTTT	CATSDRVQDTDTQCF
TRBD1	NA	16	TRBJ1-3	TRBV3-1/TRBV3-2	TGTGCCAGCAGCCCTCGGGACAGGGGGGGTGGAAACACCATATATTTT	CASSPRDRGGGNTIYF
TRBD1	NA	13	TRBJ1-1	TRBV12-3/TRBV12-4	TGTGCCAGCAGTTTACGGACAGGGGCCGAAGCTTTCTTT	CASSLRTGAEAFF
NA	once	12	TRBJ2-3	TRBV28	TGTGCCAGCAGTTTAGCCGGAGATACGCAGTATTTT	CASSLAGDTQYF
TRBD1	NA	15	TRBJ1-1	TRBV5-1	TGCGCCAGCAGCTTAATATACAGGGGGGGTACTGAAGCTTTCTTT	CASSLIYRGGTEAFF
NA	NA	16	TRBJ2-5	TRBV4-2	TGTGCCAGCAGCCACGGGGGGGGGACAGGGATAGAGACCCAGTACTTC	CASSHGGGTGIETQYF
TRBD2	NA	16	TRBJ2-3	TRBV5-8	TGTGCCAGCAGCCCGGGGCTAGCGGGGCGCACAGATACGCAGTATTTT	CASSPGLAGRTDTQYF
TRBD1	NA	16	TRBJ1-4	TRBV18	TGTGCCAGCTCACCTAGGACAGGAAATAATAATGAAAAACTGTTTTTT	CASSPRTGNNNEKLFF
NA	NA	13	TRBJ2-7	TRBV5-1	TGCGCCAGCAGCATCCAGGGAGGTTACGAGCAGTACTTC	CASSIQGGYEQYF
TRBD1	NA	16	TRBJ1-4	TRBV3-1/TRBV3-2	TGTGCCAGCAGCCAAGTTTCCGGCAGGGGGCCTGAAAAACTGTTTTTT	CASSQVSGRGPEKLFF
NA	NA	14	TRBJ1-4	TRBV19	TGTGCCAGTAGCGATCGGACACTCAATGAAAAACTGTTTTTT	CASSDRTLNEKLFF
TRBD2	NA	16	TRBJ2-5	TRBV4-1	TGCGCCAGCAGCCAATCCAGACTAGCAGGGCAAGAGACCCAGTACTTC	CASSQSRLAGQETQYF
TRBD1	NA	16	TRBJ2-7	TRBV4-3	TGCGCCAGCAGCCAAGCGTTGACAGGGTCCTCCTACGAGCAGTACTTC	CASSQALTGSSYEQYF
TRBD2	once	15	TRBJ2-1	TRBV19	TGTGCCGGTAGCCGCGTGGGACTAGCGGACGATGAGCAGTTCTTC	CAGSRVGLADDEQFF